This TCR beta chain was recovered during a study of OX40 agonist ivuxolimab in advanced cancers. On this clone itself: The antigen remains unidentified.

General study points: A proportion of nonresponders additionally exhibited low normalized T-cell clonal expansion.

Clones were sequenced by immunoSEQ multiplex PCR, and TCRdb holds only the in-frame ones, with some missing. The sample has approximately 45,000 clones, approximately 86% seen once; the top ten hold around 19%. Autoimmune disease history or systemic immunosuppression disqualified patients. Trimming stripped 2 bases from V and 12 bases from J, with 8 bases between. Per germline, CDR1 WSHSY and CDR2 SAAADI. The CDR3 contains 12 residues. The sequence was collected from an adult with an advanced solid tumor such as melanoma, head and neck, liver or kidney cancer. Material: CD4+ or CD8+ T cells sorted from blood, obtained in a trial of the OX40 agonist ivuxolimab. The chain is built from TRBV10-2 and TRBJ1-6; the D gene is possibly TRBD1 (5 bases). The CDR3 sequence: CASSEAGRPLHF. CDR3 nucleotides: TGCGCCAGCAGTGAGGCAGGGAGACCCCTCCACTTT.